A selection of T cell receptor beta chains follows, all from one sample in a study of beta chain features in type 1 diabetes. This table comes from immunoSEQ multiplex PCR, and its TCRdb copy is limited to in-frame clones, with some not included. The repertoire holds about 150,000 clones, with around an eighth as singletons. Sequencing used central memory CD4+ T cells from blood. The receptors shown here come from a man between 18 and 29 years old with type 1 diabetes. The CDR3 runs from the conserved cysteine through the conserved F or W. A D gene is named only where the DNA matches it firmly. Size is omitted from some rows. Given values are once, few, many or a class for expanded clones.

abundance | j_gene | d_gene | len | v_gene | CDR3nt | CDR3aa
few | TRBJ2-5 | TRBD1 | 16 | TRBV2 | TGTGCCAGCAGTGAAGGGAACAGGGGGAGCCAAGAGACCCAGTACTTC | CASSEGNRGSQETQYF
many | TRBJ2-1 | TRBD2 | 15 | TRBV7-2 | TGTGCCAGCAGCCCCGGGACTAGCGGCCTCGTTGGGCAGTTCTTC | CASSPGTSGLVGQFF
few | TRBJ2-3 | . | 14 | TRBV13 | TGTGCCAGCAGCTCCAAGCAGGGGACAGATACGCAGTATTTT | CASSSKQGTDTQYF
few | TRBJ2-1 | . | 12 | TRBV19 | TGTGCCAGTAGTATAAGGGAGAATGAGCAGTTCTTC | CASSIRENEQFF
few | TRBJ1-4 | . | 14 | TRBV10-2 | TGCGCCAGCAAGGATGCTGCCACAAATGAAAAACTGTTTTTT | CASKDAATNEKLFF
. | TRBJ1-2 | . | 12 | TRBV6-5 | TGTGCCAGCACCAGGTTAGGGTATGGCTACACCTTC | CASTRLGYGYTF
. | TRBJ1-6 | . | 14 | TRBV7-2 | TGTGCCAGCAGCTTAGGGGGGGGAAATTCACCCCTCCACTTT | CASSLGGGNSPLHF
. | TRBJ2-5 | . | 12 | TRBV28 | TGCCTATCCCAGACCTCCAAGGGGACCCAGTACTTC | CLSQTSKGTQYF
few | TRBJ2-7 | TRBD2 | 18 | TRBV7-9 | TGTGCCAGCAGCCAAGAGGGTAGCGGGGGACCATTCTCCTACGAGCAGTACTTC | CASSQEGSGGPFSYEQYF
. | TRBJ2-5 | . | 14 | TRBV28 | TGTGCCAGCAGTCCCTCGGGGGCACCTGAGACCCAGTACTTC | CASSPSGAPETQYF
. | TRBJ2-7 | TRBD2 | 14 | TRBV6-1 | TGTGCCAGCAGTCCACGGGGGGAGTCCTACGAGCAGTACTTC | CASSPRGESYEQYF
. | TRBJ1-3 | . | 15 | TRBV7-8 | TGTGCCAGCAGCTTAATGGACAGAGATGGAAACACCATATATTTT | CASSLMDRDGNTIYF
. | TRBJ2-5 | . | 15 | TRBV28 | TGTGCCAGCAGTTTTCAGCCTGACGCGGGAGAGACCCAGTACTTC | CASSFQPDAGETQYF
. | TRBJ2-6 | . | 16 | TRBV11-2 | TGTGCCAGCAGCTTAGAGGGCTCCTCTGGGGCCAACGTCCTGACTTTC | CASSLEGSSGANVLTF
. | TRBJ1-1 | . | 14 | TRBV14 | TGTGCCAGCAGCCAATTCGCCGGGGCCGCTGAAGCTTTCTTT | CASSQFAGAAEAFF
many | TRBJ1-4 | . | 13 | TRBV28 | TGTGCCAGCAGGTTAGGGTTAAATGAAAAACTGTTTTTT | CASRLGLNEKLFF
. | TRBJ1-1 | . | 13 | TRBV27 | TGTGCCAGCAGTTTTATGGCGAACACTGAAGCTTTCTTT | CASSFMANTEAFF
. | TRBJ2-3 | . | 14 | TRBV11-3 | TGTGCCAGCAGCTTTGGCACTAGCACAGATACGCAGTATTTT | CASSFGTSTDTQYF
. | TRBJ2-3 | . | 11 | TRBV25-1 | TGTGCCAGCAGTGAAACGGATACGCAGTATTTT | CASSETDTQYF
few | TRBJ1-5 | . | 14 | TRBV27 | TGTGCCAGCAGTTTATTAGGGAAGGATCAGCCCCAGCATTTT | CASSLLGKDQPQHF
. | TRBJ2-5 | . | 16 | TRBV10-3 | TGTGCCATCAGTGACCAGAGGGGGAGGGTGCAAGAGACCCAGTACTTC | CAISDQRGRVQETQYF